This T cell receptor beta chain was identified during a study of CD8 T cells in Susac syndrome. Reverse transcription used about 0.45 to 1 ug RNA and random hexamers. TCRdb reanalysed the immunoSEQ multiplex PCR reads using MiXCR and keeps one entry per CDR3 protein. This sample carries 180,000 or so distinct CDR3 sequences, around 96% of them seen once, and the ten largest clones take around 0.14%. The study used healthy donors as controls matched for age and sex. Sequencing was done on a sample of CD4+ T cells from PBMCs. This sequence originates from a human donor in good health.

CDR3 residues: CASSLFQQETQYF. DNA for the CDR3: TGTGCCAGCAGTTTATTCCAGCAAGAGACCCAGTACTTC. The chain couples TRBV28 to TRBJ2-5; D call uncertain. Germline CDR1 MDHEN, CDR2 SYDVKM. V lost 1 base and J lost 2, with 5 bases in between. The CDR3 consists of 13 residues. The variable domain in full, completed from reference TRBV28 and TRBJ2-5, reads DVKVTQSSRYLVKRTGEKVFLECVQDMDHENMFWYRQDPGLGLRLIYFSYDVKMKEKGDIPEGYSVSREKKERFSLILESASTNQTSMYLCASSLFQQETQYFGPGTRLLVL.